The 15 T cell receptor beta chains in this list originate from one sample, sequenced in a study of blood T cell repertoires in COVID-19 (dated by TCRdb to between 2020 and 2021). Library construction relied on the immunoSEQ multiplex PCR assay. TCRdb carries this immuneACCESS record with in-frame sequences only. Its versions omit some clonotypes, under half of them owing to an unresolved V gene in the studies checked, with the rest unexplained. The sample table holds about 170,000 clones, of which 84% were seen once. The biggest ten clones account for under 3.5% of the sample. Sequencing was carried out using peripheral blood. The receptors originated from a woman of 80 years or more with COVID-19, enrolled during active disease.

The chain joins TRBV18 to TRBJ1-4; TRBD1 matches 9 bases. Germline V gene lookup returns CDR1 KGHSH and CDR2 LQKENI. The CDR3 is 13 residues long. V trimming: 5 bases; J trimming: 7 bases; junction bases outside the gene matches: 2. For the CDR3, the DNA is TGTGCCAGCTCAACAGGGGGCCTTGAAAAACTGTTTTTT. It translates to CASSTGGLEKLFF.

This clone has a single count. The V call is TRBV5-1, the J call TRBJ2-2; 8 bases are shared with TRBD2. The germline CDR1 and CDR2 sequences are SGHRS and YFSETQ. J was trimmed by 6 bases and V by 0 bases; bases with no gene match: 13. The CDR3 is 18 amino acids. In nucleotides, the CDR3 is TGCGCCAGCAGCTTGGACGCCTCCAGCGGGAGTCAATCCGGGGAGCTGTTTTTT. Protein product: CASSLDASSGSQSGELFF.

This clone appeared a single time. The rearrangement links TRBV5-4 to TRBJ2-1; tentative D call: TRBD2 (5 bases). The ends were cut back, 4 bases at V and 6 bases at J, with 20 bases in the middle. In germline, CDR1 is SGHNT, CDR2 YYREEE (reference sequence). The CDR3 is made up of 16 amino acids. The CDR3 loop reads CASSLQRHLAPNEQFF. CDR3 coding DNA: TGTGCCAGCAGCCTCCAGCGGCATTTGGCGCCCAATGAGCAGTTCTTC. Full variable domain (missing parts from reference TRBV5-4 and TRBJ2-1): ETGVTQSPTHLIKTRGQQVTLRCSSQSGHNTVSWYQQALGQGPQFIFQYYREEENGRGNFPPRFSGLQFPNYSSELNVNALELDDSALYLCASSLQRHLAPNEQFFGPGTRLTVL.

The CDR3 is CASSESASGRAGSETQYF. The CDR3 DNA reads as TGCGCCAGCAGTGAGTCGGCTAGCGGGAGGGCCGGGAGTGAGACCCAGTACTTC. The chain recombines TRBV10-1 with TRBJ2-5; TRBD2 matches at 12 bases. The CDR3 is 18 amino acids. V lost 0 bases, J lost 5 bases, and 10 bases stayed unmatched. Germline-derived CDR1 and CDR2 are WNHNN and SYGVQD (reference sequence).

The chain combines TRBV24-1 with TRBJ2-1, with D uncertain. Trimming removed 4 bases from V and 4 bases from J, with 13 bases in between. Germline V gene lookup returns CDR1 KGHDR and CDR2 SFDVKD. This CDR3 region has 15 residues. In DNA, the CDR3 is TGTGCCACCAGTGACCCTATTGACGGGTACAATGAGCAGTTCTTC. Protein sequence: CATSDPIDGYNEQFF.

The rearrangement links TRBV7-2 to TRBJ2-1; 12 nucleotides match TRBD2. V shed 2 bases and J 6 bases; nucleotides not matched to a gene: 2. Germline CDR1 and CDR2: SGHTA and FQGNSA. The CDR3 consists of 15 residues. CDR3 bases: TGTGCCAGCAGCTTACTAGCGGGGGGGGTCAATGAGCAGTTCTTC. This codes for CASSLLAGGVNEQFF.

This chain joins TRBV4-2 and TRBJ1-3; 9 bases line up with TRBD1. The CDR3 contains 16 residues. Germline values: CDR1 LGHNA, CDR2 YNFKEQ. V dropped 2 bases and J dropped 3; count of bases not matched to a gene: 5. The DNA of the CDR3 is TGTGCCAGCAGCCAATTAACAGGGGGCAGTGGAAACACCATATATTTT. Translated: CASSQLTGGSGNTIYF.

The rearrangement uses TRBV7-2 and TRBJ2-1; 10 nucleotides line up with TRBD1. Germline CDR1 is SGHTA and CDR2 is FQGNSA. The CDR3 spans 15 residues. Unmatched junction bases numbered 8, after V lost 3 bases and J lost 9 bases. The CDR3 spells CASSLTGGNFGEQFF. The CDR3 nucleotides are TGTGCCAGCAGCTTGACAGGGGGCAATTTTGGTGAGCAGTTCTTC.

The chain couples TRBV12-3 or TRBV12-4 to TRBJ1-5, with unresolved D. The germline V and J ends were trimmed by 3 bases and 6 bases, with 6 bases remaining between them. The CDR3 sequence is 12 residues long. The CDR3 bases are TGTGCCAGCAGTTTTCCGAGTCAGCCCCAGCATTTT. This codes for CASSFPSQPQHF.

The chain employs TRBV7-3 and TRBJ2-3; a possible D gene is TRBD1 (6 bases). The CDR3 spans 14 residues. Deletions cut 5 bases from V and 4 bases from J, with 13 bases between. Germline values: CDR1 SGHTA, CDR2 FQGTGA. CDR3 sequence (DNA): TGTGCCAGCAGCCCTGTCAGGGGCGCAGATACGCAGTATTTT. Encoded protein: CASSPVRGADTQYF.

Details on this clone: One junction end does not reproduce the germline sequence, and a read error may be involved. The CDR3 spells CASSLAAGRGKIF. The CDR3 nucleotides read TGTGCCAGCAGCTTAGCAGCAGGGAGGGGGAAAATCTTT. The chain has TRBV7-8 and TRBJ1-1; weak D call: TRBD1 (6 bases). The CDR3 length is 13 residues. Germline V CDR1 and CDR2: SGHVS, FQNEAQ.

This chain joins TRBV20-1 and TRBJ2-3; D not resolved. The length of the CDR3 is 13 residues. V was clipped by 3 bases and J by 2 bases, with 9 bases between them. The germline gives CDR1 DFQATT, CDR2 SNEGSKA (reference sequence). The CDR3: CSASSTPTDTQYF. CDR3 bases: TGCAGTGCTAGTAGTACTCCCACAGATACGCAGTATTTT.

The CDR3 nucleotides are TGTGCCATCAGTGTCGAGGATTTAGCGGCCCAGTACTTC. This codes for CAISVEDLAAQYF. The rearrangement joins TRBV10-3 to TRBJ2-5; D is perhaps TRBD2 (6 bases). Trimming stripped 4 bases from V and 9 bases from J, with 15 bases between. Looked up from germline, CDR1 is ENHRY and CDR2 is SYGVKD. The CDR3 is made up of 13 amino acids.

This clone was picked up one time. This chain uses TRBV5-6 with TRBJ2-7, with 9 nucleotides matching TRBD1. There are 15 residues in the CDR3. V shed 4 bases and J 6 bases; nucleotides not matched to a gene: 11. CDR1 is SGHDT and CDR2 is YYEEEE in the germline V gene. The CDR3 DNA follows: TGTGCCAGCAGCCGCGGGACAGGGCGGATTCGCGAGCAGTACTTC. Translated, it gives CASSRGTGRIREQYF.

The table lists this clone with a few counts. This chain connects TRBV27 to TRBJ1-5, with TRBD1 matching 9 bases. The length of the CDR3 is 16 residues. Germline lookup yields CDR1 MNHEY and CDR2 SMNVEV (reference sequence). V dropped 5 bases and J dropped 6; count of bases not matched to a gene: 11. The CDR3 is CASSTTWTGEGQPQHF. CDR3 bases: TGTGCCAGCAGTACGACCTGGACAGGGGAAGGTCAGCCCCAGCATTTT.